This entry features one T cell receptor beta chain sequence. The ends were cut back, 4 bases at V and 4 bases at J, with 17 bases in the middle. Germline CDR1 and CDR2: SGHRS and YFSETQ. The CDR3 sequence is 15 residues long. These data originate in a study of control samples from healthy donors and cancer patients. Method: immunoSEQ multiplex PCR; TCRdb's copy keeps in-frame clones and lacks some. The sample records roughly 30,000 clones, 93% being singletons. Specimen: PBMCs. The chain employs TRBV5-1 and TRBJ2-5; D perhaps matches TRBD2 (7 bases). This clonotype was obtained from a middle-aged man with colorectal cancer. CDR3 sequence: CASSPLGGAGETQYF. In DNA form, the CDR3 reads TGCGCCAGCAGCCCCCTTGGGGGGGCCGGAGAGACCCAGTACTTC.